This passage covers 10 T cell receptor beta chains from one sample sequenced in a study of technical replicates of blood from four donors. Assay: immunoSEQ multiplex PCR; the TCRdb copy retains only in-frame clones and omits some. The table has fewer than 65,000 clones, more than 70% seen once. The sequenced sample was PBMCs. The origin of the receptors is a human donor in good health. Some clones in this sample may be carry-over from other donors' samples.

The rearrangement joins TRBV7-9 to TRBJ1-2; maybe TRBD1 (6 bases). The CDR3 has 15 residues. Germline V gives CDR1 SEHNR, CDR2 FQNEAQ (reference sequence). V was shortened by 2 bases and J by 3 bases, with 13 bases between the two germline ends. This CDR3 reads CASSLPPGTYYGYTF. CDR3 nucleotide sequence: TGTGCCAGCAGCTTACCTCCCGGGACATACTATGGCTACACCTTC.

This clone qualifies as medium-sized. V is TRBV4-2 and J is TRBJ2-5; perhaps TRBD1 as D (6 bases). The germline gives CDR1 LGHNA, CDR2 YNFKEQ. The ends were cut back, 0 bases at V and 2 bases at J, with 10 bases in the middle. The CDR3 runs 15 residues. CDR3: CASSQDGQGQETQYF. The CDR3 region has the DNA TGTGCCAGCAGCCAAGATGGGCAGGGGCAAGAGACCCAGTACTTC.

The chain joins TRBV4-2 to TRBJ1-2; D is uncertain. The V and J ends lost 0 bases and 0 bases respectively, with 11 bases between them. CDR1 LGHNA and CDR2 YNFKEQ come from the germline V gene. The CDR3 has 16 amino acids. The CDR3 sequence: CASSQDDGRPNYGYTF. The DNA for the CDR3 is TGTGCCAGCAGCCAAGATGACGGCAGGCCTAACTATGGCTACACCTTC.

The genes are TRBV5-1 and TRBJ2-1; TRBD2 matches at 9 bases. Germline trimming cut 5 bases from V and 7 bases from J; bases unmatched to any gene: 7. Germline CDR1 is SGHRS and CDR2 is YFSETQ. CDR3 length equals 14 residues. CDR3 in amino acids: CASRNPTSGNEQFF. Written as DNA, the CDR3 is TGCGCCAGCAGAAATCCAACTAGCGGGAATGAGCAGTTCTTC.

This clone was seen a single time. J is TRBJ1-6 and V is TRBV5-1; 9 nucleotides line up with TRBD1. Trimming took 5 bases from V and 7 from J; bases not matched to a gene: 7. The CDR3 is 15 amino acids. Germline V gives CDR1 SGHRS, CDR2 YFSETQ. This CDR3 reads CASSTRDRENSPLHF. CDR3 sequence (DNA): TGCGCCAGCAGTACCCGGGACAGGGAGAATTCACCCCTCCACTTT.

V and J are TRBV29-1 and TRBJ2-7; possibly TRBD2 for D (5 bases). The CDR3 covers 13 residues. Trimming took 5 bases from V and 0 from J, leaving 11 bases between them. The germline V gene encodes CDR1 SQVTM and CDR2 ANQGSEA. The CDR3 region has the DNA TGCAGCGTTCGGTTGGGGAGCTCCTACGAGCAGTACTTC. Amino acid sequence: CSVRLGSSYEQYF.

The J gene is TRBJ2-7, the V gene TRBV12-5; 7 bases line up with TRBD1. CDR1 is LGHNT, CDR2 FRNRAP, per germline. The CDR3 totals 17 residues. J lost 0 bases, V lost 1 base, and 9 bases had no gene match. The DNA of the CDR3 is TGTGCTAGTGGTTTGGGCGACGGGACAGCTTACTCCTACGAGCAGTACTTC. Translated, it gives CASGLGDGTAYSYEQYF.

The V call is TRBV7-9, the J call TRBJ2-7, with 7 positions matching TRBD1. CDR1 and CDR2 from the germline V gene are SEHNR and FQNEAQ (reference sequence). The CDR3 extends over 14 amino acids. V was pared by 7 bases and J by 2 bases, with 8 bases of the junction left unmatched. The CDR3 is CASIPRDSPYEQYF. The CDR3 bases are TGTGCCAGCATCCCCCGGGACAGTCCCTACGAGCAGTACTTC. Full variable domain (remainder filled in from reference TRBV7-9 and TRBJ2-7): DTGVSQNPRHKITKRGQNVTFRCDPISEHNRLYWYRQTLGQGPEFLTYFQNEAQLEKSRLLSDRFSAERPKGSFSTLEIQRTEQGDSAMYLCASIPRDSPYEQYFGPGTRLTVT.

The chain couples TRBV7-3 to TRBJ2-7; TRBD2 matches 7 bases. This CDR3 is 14 amino acids long. V lost 5 bases to trimming and J lost 2 bases; unmatched junction nucleotides: 6. Per germline, CDR1 SGHTA and CDR2 FQGTGA. The CDR3 sequence is CASSPAGLAYEQYF. DNA for the CDR3: TGTGCCAGCAGCCCCGCAGGACTAGCCTACGAGCAGTACTTC.

The J gene is TRBJ1-2, the V gene TRBV6-6; 8 bases are shared with TRBD1. After removal of 4 bases from V and 3 bases from J, the junction contained 1 base not matched to a gene. The CDR3 runs 13 residues. CDR1 and CDR2 from the germline V gene are MNHNY and SVGAGI (reference sequence). CDR3 DNA: TGTGCCAGCAGTTCGACAGGGGACTATGGCTACACCTTC. It translates to CASSSTGDYGYTF.